Below are 2 T cell receptor beta chains sequenced from a single sample in a study of CD8 T cells in Susac syndrome. Reverse transcription of 0.5 to 1 ug RNA was performed with random hexamers. MiXCR, applied by TCRdb to the immunoSEQ multiplex PCR reads, yields one record per CDR3 protein. The sample yields 150,000 to 200,000 distinct CDR3 sequences, approximately 92% seen once. The sample taken for sequencing was CD4+ T cells from PBMCs. These receptors originate from a human donor in good health.

This rearrangement joins TRBV7-6 to TRBJ2-1, with a possible D match to TRBD1 (5 bases). Trimming took 5 bases from V and 0 from J, leaving 11 bases between them. Germline CDR1 reads SGHVS; CDR2 reads FNYEAQ. CDR3 length: 15 amino acids. CDR3 DNA: TGTGCCAGCAGCCCAGACAGCTCCTCCTACAATGAGCAGTTCTTC. Residues: CASSPDSSSYNEQFF.

The chain is built from TRBV29-1 and TRBJ2-3; D is possibly TRBD2 (6 bases). CDR1 SQVTM and CDR2 ANQGSEA come from the germline V gene. The CDR3 runs to 14 residues. V lost 1 base, J lost 0 bases, and 8 bases lay in between. The CDR3 nucleotides read TGCAGCGTTGAAGGGCGGGAAAGCACAGATACGCAGTATTTT. Its protein is CSVEGRESTDTQYF.